Detailed here is one T cell receptor (beta chain). Its target is not known. The record originates from a study of cytomegalovirus exposure and HLA in healthy donors. Study outcomes and limitations: Differences between HLA loci emerged in a later analysis of TCR association rates, with DRB1 most and HLA-C fewest.

The PCR was carried out with 60 Vbeta primers and 13 Jbeta primers. The repertoire was sequenced with immunoSEQ multiplex PCR; TCRdb's copy has only in-frame clones and lacks some. The sample lists some 80,000 clones, around 76% occurring once. The sequencing input was PBMCs. The origin of this receptor is a man younger than 35 in good health and CMV-seropositive.

CDR3 amino acids: CASSLTGPYEQYF. CDR3 DNA sequence: TGTGCCAGCAGCTTGACAGGTCCCTACGAGCAGTACTTC. V usage is TRBV7-9 and J usage is TRBJ2-7; TRBD1 might be the D (6 bases). Germline assignment: CDR1 SEHNR and CDR2 FQNEAQ (reference sequence). CDR3 length equals 13 residues. The germline V and J ends were trimmed by 3 bases and 2 bases, with 8 bases remaining between them. Full variable domain (rest looked up from reference TRBV7-9 and TRBJ2-7): DTGVSQNPRHKITKRGQNVTFRCDPISEHNRLYWYRQTLGQGPEFLTYFQNEAQLEKSRLLSDRFSAERPKGSFSTLEIQRTEQGDSAMYLCASSLTGPYEQYFGPGTRLTVT.